This TCR beta chain was recovered during a study of blood T cell repertoires in COVID-19. Study overall: The origin of the acute and convalescent COVID-19 samples was the United States, Italy and Spain. From T cells, B-cell-depleted T cells, or PBMCs came the material, which was cDNA or gDNA.

The CDR3 has 12 amino acids. Germline CDR1 reads MNHEY; CDR2 reads SVGAGI. Trimming stripped 6 bases from V and 9 bases from J, with 9 bases between. In the original workflow: Nucleated cell number was recorded as an estimate derived from reference gene primer amplification. The assay was immunoSEQ multiplex PCR, and TCRdb's table has in-frame clones only and misses some. V, J and clone size were drawn from that table, and D and trimming were deduced from the DNA. The repertoire holds about 83,000 clones, with 70% to 90% as singletons. The sequence was collected from an elderly man with active or convalescent COVID-19. This sequence joins TRBV6-5 and TRBJ1-6; no clear D gene. The sequencing sample was made of peripheral blood. Here the CDR3 reads CASSGAFSPLHF. For the CDR3, the DNA is TGTGCCAGCAGCGGTGCATTTTCACCCCTCCACTTT.